The count of the clone carrying this TCR beta chain is one. This entry comes from a study of metastatic and nonmetastatic thyroid tumors. About the research overall: Across blood and tumor or nodule tissue, repertoires from malignant and benign thyroid patients were compared with one another.

Germline V gives CDR1 DFQATT, CDR2 SNEGSKA (reference sequence). V lost 1 base and J lost 7; bases outside the gene matches: 12. The CDR3 totals 16 residues. No patient had received any treatment before thyroid surgery. TCRdb reprocessed the PCR reads via MiXCR. This repertoire shows some 11,000 clones, around 30% found once; its top ten account for 11%. Specimen: tumor tissue. This chain uses TRBV20-1 with TRBJ2-1; 8 positions agree with TRBD1. The receptor was derived from a female donor with papillary thyroid cancer or a benign thyroid nodule (not recorded which). Some clones in this sample may be carry-over from other donors' samples. CDR3 in DNA: TGCAGTGCTAGAGCCCCGGGCAGGGGGCCGAAAAATGAGCAGTTCTTC. Protein sequence: CSARAPGRGPKNEQFF.